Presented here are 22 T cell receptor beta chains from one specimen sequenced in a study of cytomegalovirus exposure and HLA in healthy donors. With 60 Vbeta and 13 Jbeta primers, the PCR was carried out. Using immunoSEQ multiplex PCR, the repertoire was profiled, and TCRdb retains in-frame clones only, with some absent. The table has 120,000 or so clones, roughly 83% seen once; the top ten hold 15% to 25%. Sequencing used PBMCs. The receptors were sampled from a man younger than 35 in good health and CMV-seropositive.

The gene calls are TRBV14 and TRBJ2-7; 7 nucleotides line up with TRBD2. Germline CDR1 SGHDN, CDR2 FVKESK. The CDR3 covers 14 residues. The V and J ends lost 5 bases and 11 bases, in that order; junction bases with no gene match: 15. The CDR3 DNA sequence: TGTGCCAGCAGCGGGACTAAGACCTATAGCCCGAAGTACTTC. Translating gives CASSGTKTYSPKYF.

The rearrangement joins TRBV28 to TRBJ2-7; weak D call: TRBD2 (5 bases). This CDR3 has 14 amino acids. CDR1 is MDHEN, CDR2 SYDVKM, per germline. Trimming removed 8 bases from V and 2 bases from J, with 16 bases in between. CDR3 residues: CASAKGDLPYEQYF. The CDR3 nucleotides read TGTGCCAGCGCAAAGGGAGATCTTCCCTACGAGCAGTACTTC.

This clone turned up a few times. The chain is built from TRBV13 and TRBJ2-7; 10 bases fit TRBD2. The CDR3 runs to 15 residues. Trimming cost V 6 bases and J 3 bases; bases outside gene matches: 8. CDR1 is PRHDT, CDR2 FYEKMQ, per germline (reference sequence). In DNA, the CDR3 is TGTGCCAGCAGGGGGACCGGGACTAGCGACTACGAGCAGTACTTC. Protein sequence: CASRGTGTSDYEQYF.

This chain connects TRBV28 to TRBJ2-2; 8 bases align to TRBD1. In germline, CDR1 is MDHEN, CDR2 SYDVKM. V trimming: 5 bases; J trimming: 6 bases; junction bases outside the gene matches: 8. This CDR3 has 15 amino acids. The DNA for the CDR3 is TGTGCCAGCAGTCCAGGGACAGGTCTGGCCGGGGAGCTGTTTTTT. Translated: CASSPGTGLAGELFF.

The chain's CDR3 is CASTSGGQETQYF. The CDR3 region has the DNA TGTGCCAGCACTAGCGGGGGACAAGAGACCCAGTACTTC. The chain employs TRBV19 and TRBJ2-5; 11 bases are a match to TRBD2. The CDR3 runs to 13 residues. The V gene's germline CDR1 is LNHDA and CDR2 SQIVND (reference sequence). Trimming removed 9 bases from V and 2 bases from J; junction bases left unmatched: 2.

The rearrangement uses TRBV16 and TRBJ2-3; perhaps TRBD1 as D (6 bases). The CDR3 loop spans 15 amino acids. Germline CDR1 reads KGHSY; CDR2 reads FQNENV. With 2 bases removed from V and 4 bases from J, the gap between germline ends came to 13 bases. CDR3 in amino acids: CASSQTATGSDTQYF. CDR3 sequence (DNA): TGTGCCAGCAGCCAAACCGCCACAGGGTCAGATACGCAGTATTTT.

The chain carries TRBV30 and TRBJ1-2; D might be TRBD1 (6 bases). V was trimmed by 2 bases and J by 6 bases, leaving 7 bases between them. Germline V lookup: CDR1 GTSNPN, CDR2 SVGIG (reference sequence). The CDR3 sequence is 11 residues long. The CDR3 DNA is TGTGCCTGGAGTCAGGGGAATGGCTACACCTTC. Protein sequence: CAWSQGNGYTF.

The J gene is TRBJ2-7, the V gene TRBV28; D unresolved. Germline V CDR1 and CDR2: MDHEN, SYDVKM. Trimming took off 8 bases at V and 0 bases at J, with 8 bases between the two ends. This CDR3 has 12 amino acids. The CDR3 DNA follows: TGTGCCAGCTCAGATATCTCCTACGAGCAGTACTTC. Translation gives CASSDISYEQYF. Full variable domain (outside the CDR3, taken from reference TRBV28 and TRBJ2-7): DVKVTQSSRYLVKRTGEKVFLECVQDMDHENMFWYRQDPGLGLRLIYFSYDVKMKEKGDIPEGYSVSREKKERFSLILESASTNQTSMYLCASSDISYEQYFGPGTRLTVT.

The CDR3 region is CASSDSDRESTFNYGYTF. Written as DNA, the CDR3 is TGTGCCAGCAGCGATTCGGACAGGGAAAGTACCTTTAACTATGGCTACACCTTC. The rearrangement uses TRBV5-8 and TRBJ1-2, with 8 nucleotides matching TRBD1. This CDR3 has 18 residues. Trimming removed 4 bases from V and 1 base from J; junction bases left unmatched: 15. Germline V gene sequence: CDR1 SGHTS, CDR2 YDEGEE.

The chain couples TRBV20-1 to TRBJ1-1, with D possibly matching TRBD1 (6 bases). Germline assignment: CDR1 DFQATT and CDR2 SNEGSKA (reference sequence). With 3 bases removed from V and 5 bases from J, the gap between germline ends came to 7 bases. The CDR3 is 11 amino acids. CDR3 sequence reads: CSASRGTEAFF. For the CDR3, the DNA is TGCAGTGCTAGCAGGGGAACTGAAGCTTTCTTT.

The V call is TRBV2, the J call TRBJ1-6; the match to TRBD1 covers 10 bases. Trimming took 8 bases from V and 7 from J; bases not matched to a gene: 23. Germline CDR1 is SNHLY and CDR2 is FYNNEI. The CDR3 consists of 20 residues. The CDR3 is CASFYPVYHKTGGVNSPLHF. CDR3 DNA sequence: TGTGCCAGCTTTTATCCAGTCTACCACAAGACAGGGGGCGTGAATTCACCCCTCCACTTT.

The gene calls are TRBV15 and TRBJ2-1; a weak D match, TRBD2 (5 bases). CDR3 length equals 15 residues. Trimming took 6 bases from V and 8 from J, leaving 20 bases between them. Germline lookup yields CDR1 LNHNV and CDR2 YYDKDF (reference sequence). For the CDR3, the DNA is TGTGCCACCAGGACGGACCACGGGGTTGGTCATGAGCAGTTCTTC. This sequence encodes CATRTDHGVGHEQFF.

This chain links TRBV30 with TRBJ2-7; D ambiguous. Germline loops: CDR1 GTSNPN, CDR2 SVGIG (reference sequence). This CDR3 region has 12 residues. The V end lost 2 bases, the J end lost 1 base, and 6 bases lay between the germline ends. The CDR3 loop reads CAWSSLSYEQYF. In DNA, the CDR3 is TGTGCCTGGAGTTCCTTATCCTACGAGCAGTACTTC.

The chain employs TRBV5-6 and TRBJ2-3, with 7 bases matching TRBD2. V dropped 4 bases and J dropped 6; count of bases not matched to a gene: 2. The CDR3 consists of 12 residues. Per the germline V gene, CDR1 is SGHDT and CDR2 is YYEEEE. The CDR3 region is CASSLGRDTQYF. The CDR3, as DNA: TGTGCCAGCAGCCTCGGGAGGGATACGCAGTATTTT.

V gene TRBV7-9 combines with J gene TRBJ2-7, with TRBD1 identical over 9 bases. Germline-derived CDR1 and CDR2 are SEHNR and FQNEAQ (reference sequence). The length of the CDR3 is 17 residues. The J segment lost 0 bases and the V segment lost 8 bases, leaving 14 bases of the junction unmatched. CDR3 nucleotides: TGTGCCAGCGGATCCTTCGGGGACAGGGACCTCTCCTACGAGCAGTACTTC. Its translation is CASGSFGDRDLSYEQYF.

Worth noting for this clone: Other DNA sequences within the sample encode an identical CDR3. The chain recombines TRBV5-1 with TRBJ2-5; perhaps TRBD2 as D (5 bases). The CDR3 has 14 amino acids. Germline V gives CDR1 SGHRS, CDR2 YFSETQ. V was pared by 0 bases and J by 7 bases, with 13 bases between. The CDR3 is CASSLEGLAGTQYF. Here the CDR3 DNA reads TGCGCCAGCAGCTTGGAAGGGCTCGCGGGGACCCAGTACTTC. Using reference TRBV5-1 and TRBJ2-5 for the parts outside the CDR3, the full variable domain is KAGVTQTPRYLIKTRGQQVTLSCSPISGHRSVSWYQQTPGQGLQFLFEYFSETQRNKGNFPGRFSGRQFSNSRSEMNVSTLELGDSALYLCASSLEGLAGTQYFGPGTRLLVL.

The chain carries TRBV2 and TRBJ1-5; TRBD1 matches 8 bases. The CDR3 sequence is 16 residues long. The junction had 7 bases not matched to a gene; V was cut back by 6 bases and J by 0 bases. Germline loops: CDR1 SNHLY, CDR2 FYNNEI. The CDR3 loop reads CASRAMTGASNQPQHF. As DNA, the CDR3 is TGTGCCAGCAGGGCAATGACAGGGGCTAGCAATCAGCCCCAGCATTTT. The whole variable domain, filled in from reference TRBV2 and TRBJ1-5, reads EPEVTQTPSHQVTQMGQEVILRCVPISNHLYFYWYRQILGQKVEFLVSFYNNEISEKSEIFDDQFSVERPDGSNFTLKIRSTKLEDSAMYFCASRAMTGASNQPQHFGDGTRLSIL.

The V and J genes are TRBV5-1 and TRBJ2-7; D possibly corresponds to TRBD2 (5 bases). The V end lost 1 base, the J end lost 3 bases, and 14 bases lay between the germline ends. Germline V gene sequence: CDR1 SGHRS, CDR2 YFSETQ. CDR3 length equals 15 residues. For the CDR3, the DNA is TGCGCCAGCAGCTTGCCTCAAGCTGGAGGCTACGAGCAGTACTTC. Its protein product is CASSLPQAGGYEQYF.

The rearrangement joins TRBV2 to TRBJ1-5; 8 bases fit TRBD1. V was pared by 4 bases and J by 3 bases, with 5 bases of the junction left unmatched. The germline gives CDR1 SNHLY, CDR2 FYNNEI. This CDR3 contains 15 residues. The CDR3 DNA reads TGTGCCAGCAGTGGCCAGGGACAGGCCAATCAGCCCCAGCATTTT. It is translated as CASSGQGQANQPQHF. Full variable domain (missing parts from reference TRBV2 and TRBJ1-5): EPEVTQTPSHQVTQMGQEVILRCVPISNHLYFYWYRQILGQKVEFLVSFYNNEISEKSEIFDDQFSVERPDGSNFTLKIRSTKLEDSAMYFCASSGQGQANQPQHFGDGTRLSIL.

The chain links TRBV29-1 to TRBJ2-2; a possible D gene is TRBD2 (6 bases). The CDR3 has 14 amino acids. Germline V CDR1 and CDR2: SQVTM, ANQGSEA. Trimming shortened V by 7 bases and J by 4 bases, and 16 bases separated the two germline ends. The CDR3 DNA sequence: TGCAGCGCGAATCGAGGACTATCCACCGGGGAGCTGTTTTTT. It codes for CSANRGLSTGELFF.

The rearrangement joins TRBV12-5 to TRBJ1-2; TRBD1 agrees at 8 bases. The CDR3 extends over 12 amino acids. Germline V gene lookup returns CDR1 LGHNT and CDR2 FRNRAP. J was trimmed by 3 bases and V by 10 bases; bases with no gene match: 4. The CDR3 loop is CAIIQGDYGYTF. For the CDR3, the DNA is TGTGCTATTATACAGGGGGACTATGGCTACACCTTC.

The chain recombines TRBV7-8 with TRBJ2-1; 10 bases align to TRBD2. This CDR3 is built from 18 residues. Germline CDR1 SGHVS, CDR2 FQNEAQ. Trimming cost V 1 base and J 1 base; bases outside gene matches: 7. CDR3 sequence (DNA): TGTGCCAGCAGCTTAGATCCTAGCGGGGGTAGGTCCTACAATGAGCAGTTCTTC. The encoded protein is CASSLDPSGGRSYNEQFF.